This T cell receptor (beta chain) was sequenced for a study of T cell responses to AZD1222 COVID-19 vaccine. The method was immunoSEQ multiplex PCR; TCRdb's version includes in-frame clones alone and lacks a portion of them. The sample lists 95,000 to 120,000 clones; about 91% were seen once. Trimming stripped 7 bases from V and 2 bases from J, with 11 bases between. Germline V gene lookup returns CDR1 MNHNY and CDR2 SVGAGI (reference sequence). The CDR3 loop spans 14 amino acids. Material: peripheral blood, obtained 28 days after the second AZD1222 dose. The chain recombines TRBV6-6 with TRBJ2-2; the D is unclear. The sequence was collected from an adult who received the AZD1222 COVID-19 vaccine. The CDR3 region has the DNA TGTGCCAGCACCGCAGCCCTAAACACCGGGGAGCTGTTTTTT. Encoded protein: CASTAALNTGELFF.